A selection of T cell receptor beta chains follows, all from one sample in a study of blood T cell repertoires in COVID-19. Profiled with immunoSEQ multiplex PCR; TCRdb holds only in-frame clones, not every one. The data show fewer than 95,000 clones, 70% to 90% seen once. The sequencing input was peripheral blood. The receptors come from a woman older than 75 with acute or convalescent COVID-19. CDR3s include the opening cysteine and the closing phenylalanine or tryptophan. A D gene is named only where the DNA matches it firmly. Size is stated for part of the rows, as once, few or many counts, or as a class when the clone is expanded.

size	V	J	D	CDR3	DNA
.	TRBV7-2	TRBJ2-1	.	CASSSTRGPGNEQFF	TGTGCCAGCAGCTCGACGCGGGGGCCGGGTAATGAGCAGTTCTTC
once	TRBV6-5	TRBJ2-2	TRBD1	CASSYRQGANTGELFF	TGTGCCAGCAGTTACAGACAGGGCGCGAACACCGGGGAGCTGTTTTTT
.	TRBV5-1	TRBJ1-2	TRBD1	CASSPGTGGIPNYGYTF	TGCGCCAGCAGCCCCGGGACAGGGGGAATACCTAACTATGGCTACACCTTC
.	TRBV15	TRBJ2-3	.	CATSSRTDTQYF	TGTGCCACCAGCAGCAGGACAGATACGCAGTATTTT
.	TRBV12-3/TRBV12-4	TRBJ1-2	.	CASSPAGVDGYTF	TGTGCCAGCAGTCCCGCGGGGGTAGATGGCTACACCTTC
once	TRBV30	TRBJ1-2	.	CAWQRGGYTF	TGTGCCTGGCAAAGGGGTGGCTACACCTTC
.	TRBV7-6	TRBJ1-6	.	CASSLDEGSPLHF	TGTGCCAGCAGCTTAGACGAGGGTTCACCCCTCCACTTT
.	TRBV30	TRBJ2-2	.	CAWTRQVQRGGELFF	TGTGCCTGGACCAGACAGGTCCAAAGGGGGGGGGAGCTGTTTTTT
.	TRBV6-2/TRBV6-3	TRBJ1-1	TRBD1	CASSSVPGQGLGVKAFF	TGTGCCAGCAGTTCGGTCCCGGGACAGGGGTTGGGAGTGAAAGCTTTCTTT
.	TRBV4-2	TRBJ2-3	TRBD2	CASSQMGLAGDSSTDTQYF	TGTGCCAGCAGCCAAATGGGACTAGCGGGGGACTCTAGCACAGATACGCAGTATTTT
.	TRBV5-1	TRBJ1-2	TRBD1	CASSLGTGGVYGYTF	TGCGCCAGCAGCTTGGGGACAGGGGGCGTCTATGGCTACACCTTC
.	TRBV5-4	TRBJ1-1	.	CASSLPGRNTEAFF	TGTGCCAGCAGCTTGCCGGGGAGGAACACTGAAGCTTTCTTT
.	TRBV7-3	TRBJ1-2	.	CASSPLYGYTF	TGTGCCAGCAGTCCCCTCTATGGCTACACCTTC
few	TRBV12-3/TRBV12-4	TRBJ2-5	.	CASSPDSGTQYF	TGTGCCAGCAGTCCGGATTCGGGGACCCAGTACTTC
.	TRBV27	TRBJ1-2	.	CASSLQGNHGYTF	TGTGCCAGCAGTCTTCAGGGGAATCATGGCTACACCTTC